Given below is one T cell receptor beta chain in context. This entry comes from a study of cytomegalovirus exposure and HLA in healthy donors. The PCR was carried out with 60 Vbeta primers and 13 Jbeta primers. TCRdb's copy holds only in-frame clones and misses some; the assay was immunoSEQ multiplex PCR. The sample consists of some 120,000 clones, 74% of them appearing once. Each donor was healthy, and each was a bone marrow donor. Unrecorded for this donor was the CMV serostatus. Germline V gene sequence: CDR1 GTSNPN, CDR2 SVGIG (reference sequence). The CDR3 sequence is 16 residues long. The V gene end was trimmed by 2 bases and the J gene end by 5 bases; junction bases not matched to a gene: 11.

The rearrangement joins TRBV30 to TRBJ1-3; 8 bases fit TRBD1. The sample consisted of PBMCs. The TCR sequence derives from a human donor in good health. The CDR3 here is CAWSRPRTGSRNTIYF. In DNA, the CDR3 is TGTGCCTGGAGTCGACCGCGGACAGGGTCTAGAAACACCATATATTTT.